This entry lists 25 T cell receptor beta chains sequenced from one sample in a study of blood T cell repertoires in COVID-19 (dated by TCRdb to about 2020). Library preparation was by the immunoSEQ multiplex PCR assay. TCRdb stores this immuneACCESS table with in-frame sequences only. Part of the clones is absent; in the studies checked, under half of the shortfall reflects unresolved V genes, and no reason is known for the rest. Across this sample there are over 200,000 clones, with roughly nine tenths seen only once. Of the sample, 1.9% falls within the top ten clones. What was sequenced was peripheral blood. These receptors originate from a man aged 40-49 years with active or convalescent COVID-19.

This rearrangement joins TRBV28 to TRBJ1-4; the match to TRBD1 covers 8 bases. V shed 7 bases, J shed 7 bases, and the junction held 8 bases outside the gene matches. Per germline, CDR1 MDHEN and CDR2 SYDVKM. This CDR3 region has 14 residues. CDR3 sequence: CASTPGGGVEKLFF. The CDR3 nucleotides read TGTGCCAGCACCCCAGGGGGCGGGGTTGAAAAACTGTTTTTT.

The chain links TRBV19 to TRBJ2-1, with D perhaps matching TRBD2 (6 bases). Germline CDR1 and CDR2: LNHDA and SQIVND (reference sequence). This CDR3 contains 13 residues. Trimming stripped 5 bases from V and 6 bases from J, with 11 bases between. CDR3 sequence reads: CASSAGPLNEQFF. The CDR3 region has the DNA TGTGCCAGTAGTGCGGGACCGCTCAATGAGCAGTTCTTC. Full variable domain (rest looked up from reference TRBV19 and TRBJ2-1): DGGITQSPKYLFRKEGQNVTLSCEQNLNHDAMYWYRQDPGQGLRLIYYSQIVNDFQKGDIAEGYSVSREKKESFPLTVTSAQKNPTAFYLCASSAGPLNEQFFGPGTRLTVL.

The genes are TRBV27 and TRBJ2-7; 8 bases are shared with TRBD1. V shed 3 bases, J shed 2 bases, and the junction held 3 bases outside the gene matches. The germline V gene has CDR1 MNHEY and CDR2 SMNVEV (reference sequence). The length of the CDR3 is 14 residues. CDR3 loop: CASSFGTGAYEQYF. Here the CDR3 DNA reads TGTGCCAGCAGTTTCGGGACAGGAGCCTACGAGCAGTACTTC.

The table lists this clone with a count of one. CDR3 amino acids: CAISQGDTQYF. Written as DNA, the CDR3 is TGTGCCATCAGCCAGGGGGATACGCAGTATTTT. The rearrangement uses TRBV10-3 and TRBJ2-3; a weak D match, TRBD1 (6 bases). CDR1 is ENHRY and CDR2 is SYGVKD in the germline V gene. With 6 bases removed from V and 6 bases from J, the gap between germline ends came to 7 bases. The CDR3 has 11 amino acids.

The V and J genes are TRBV9 and TRBJ2-1, with 12 bases fitting TRBD2. CDR1 is SGDLS, CDR2 YYNGEE, per germline. There are 15 residues in the CDR3. J was trimmed by 4 bases and V by 3 bases; bases with no gene match: 2. Here the CDR3 reads CASSATSGSYNEQFF. CDR3 nucleotides: TGTGCCAGCAGCGCGACTAGCGGGAGTTACAATGAGCAGTTCTTC.

The rearrangement joins TRBV11-1 to TRBJ1-2, with 10 bases lining up with TRBD1. This CDR3 region has 15 residues. V lost 5 bases to trimming and J lost 7 bases; unmatched junction nucleotides: 10. CDR1 is SGHAT, CDR2 FQDESV, per germline (reference sequence). CDR3 in amino acids: CASSGTGVPRSGYTF. DNA of the CDR3: TGTGCCAGCAGCGGGACAGGGGTTCCCAGAAGTGGCTACACCTTC. Together with reference TRBV11-1 and TRBJ1-2, the CDR3 gives the full variable domain: EAEVAQSPRYKITEKSQAVAFWCDPISGHATLYWYRQILGQGPELLVQFQDESVVDDSQLPKDRFSAERLKGVDSTLKIQPAELGDSAMYLCASSGTGVPRSGYTFGSGTRLTVV.

The chain has TRBV5-4 and TRBJ2-5; 14 bases agree with TRBD2. The CDR3 spans 15 residues. Germline V gives CDR1 SGHNT, CDR2 YYREEE (reference sequence). Trimming removed 4 bases from V and 4 bases from J; junction bases left unmatched: 3. CDR3 nucleotides: TGTGCCAGCAGCGCCGGGACTAGCGGGGGAGAGACCCAGTACTTC. Translation gives CASSAGTSGGETQYF. The complete variable domain, with remaining parts taken from reference TRBV5-4 and TRBJ2-5, reads ETGVTQSPTHLIKTRGQQVTLRCSSQSGHNTVSWYQQALGQGPQFIFQYYREEENGRGNFPPRFSGLQFPNYSSELNVNALELDDSALYLCASSAGTSGGETQYFGPGTRLLVL.

The chain uses TRBV7-3 and TRBJ2-1, with 7 positions matching TRBD2. Germline CDR1 SGHTA, CDR2 FQGTGA. The CDR3 is made up of 15 amino acids. The V and J ends lost 5 bases and 5 bases, in that order; junction bases with no gene match: 9. The CDR3 DNA sequence: TGTGCCAGCAGCCTCGGACTAGGGATAGACAATGAGCAGTTCTTC. Protein sequence: CASSLGLGIDNEQFF.

Ten or more counts support this clone. The chain carries TRBV28 and TRBJ2-7; perhaps TRBD2 as D (7 bases). Germline V gene sequence: CDR1 MDHEN, CDR2 SYDVKM. The ends were cut back, 6 bases at V and 7 bases at J, with 19 bases in the middle. This CDR3 region has 14 residues. CDR3 sequence: CASSLGGGAREQYF. The DNA for the CDR3 is TGTGCCAGCAGCCTAGGTGGGGGGGCGCGGGAGCAGTACTTC. The whole variable domain, remainder taken from reference TRBV28 and TRBJ2-7, is DVKVTQSSRYLVKRTGEKVFLECVQDMDHENMFWYRQDPGLGLRLIYFSYDVKMKEKGDIPEGYSVSREKKERFSLILESASTNQTSMYLCASSLGGGAREQYFGPGTRLTVT.

This clone came up once. The chain uses TRBV6-6 and TRBJ1-5; possible D gene TRBD1, 5 bases. The germline V gene encodes CDR1 MNHNY and CDR2 SVGAGI (reference sequence). Trimming shortened V by 8 bases and J by 1 base, and 9 bases separated the two germline ends. There are 13 residues in the CDR3. The CDR3 spells CASQGSSNQPQHF. CDR3 coding DNA: TGTGCCAGCCAGGGTTCGAGCAATCAGCCCCAGCATTTT.

DNA for the CDR3: TGTGCCAGCAGTGAAGCGGGTCAGGGGAACACTGAAGCTTTCTTT. Amino acid sequence: CASSEAGQGNTEAFF. The rearrangement uses TRBV6-1 and TRBJ1-1; D possibly corresponds to TRBD1 (5 bases). The V end lost 0 bases, the J end lost 1 base, and 9 bases lay between the germline ends. Germline V lookup: CDR1 MNHNS, CDR2 SASEGT. This CDR3 is 15 amino acids long.

This chain links TRBV30 with TRBJ2-3; 14 nucleotides match TRBD2. The CDR3 length is 16 residues. The germline V gene encodes CDR1 GTSNPN and CDR2 SVGIG (reference sequence). V was pared by 5 bases and J by 3 bases, with 7 bases of the junction left unmatched. The chain's CDR3 is CAWFPTSGRETDTQYF. The CDR3 nucleotides are TGTGCCTGGTTCCCGACTAGCGGGAGGGAAACAGATACGCAGTATTTT.

The V call is TRBV6-4, the J call TRBJ1-1; 10 bases are a match to TRBD1. Looked up from germline, CDR1 is MRHNA and CDR2 is SNTAGT. The length of the CDR3 is 15 residues. The V and J ends lost 0 bases and 4 bases, in that order; junction bases with no gene match: 2. The DNA for the CDR3 is TGTGCCAGCAGTGACTCGTGGACAGGGGGCACTGAAGCTTTCTTT. It is translated as CASSDSWTGGTEAFF.

V gene TRBV7-3 combines with J gene TRBJ2-5; 10 bases align to TRBD2. The V and J ends lost 1 base and 5 bases, in that order; junction bases with no gene match: 4. This CDR3 has 15 residues. Germline values: CDR1 SGHTA, CDR2 FQGTGA. The CDR3 loop is CASSLNSGGAETQYF. The CDR3 nucleotides read TGTGCCAGCAGCTTAAACAGCGGGGGGGCCGAGACCCAGTACTTC.

This sequence joins TRBV18 and TRBJ2-2, with D hard to call. Trimming stripped 2 bases from V and 3 bases from J, with 4 bases between. The V gene's germline CDR1 is KGHSH and CDR2 LQKENI. This CDR3 has 13 residues. The CDR3 DNA is TGTGCCAGCTCACCATCGGACACCGGGGAGCTGTTTTTT. Translating gives CASSPSDTGELFF.

The chain couples TRBV5-1 to TRBJ1-2; 7 nucleotides align to TRBD1. The length of the CDR3 is 14 residues. Trimming took 4 bases from V and 2 from J; bases not matched to a gene: 5. Germline V gene sequence: CDR1 SGHRS, CDR2 YFSETQ. CDR3 residues: CASSREGQNYGYTF. CDR3 bases: TGCGCCAGCAGCCGGGAGGGACAGAACTATGGCTACACCTTC.

The chain has TRBV19 and TRBJ1-5; 10 bases match TRBD1. Per germline, CDR1 LNHDA and CDR2 SQIVND (reference sequence). The CDR3 length is 16 residues. The trim removed 8 bases at V and 1 base at J, leaving 8 bases unmatched. The CDR3 nucleotides are TGTGCCAGTCGAGGACAGGGGGTTAGGAGCAATCAGCCCCAGCATTTT. This sequence encodes CASRGQGVRSNQPQHF.

The chain carries TRBV3-1 (or the pseudogene TRBV3-2) and TRBJ1-5; 9 bases map to TRBD1. Trimming at V came to 4 bases and at J to 6 bases, leaving 4 bases not matched to a gene. In germline, CDR1 is LGHDT, CDR2 YNNKEL (reference sequence). There are 14 residues in the CDR3. Here the CDR3 reads CASSPRTGVQPQHF. CDR3 bases: TGTGCCAGCAGCCCCCGGACAGGGGTTCAGCCCCAGCATTTT.

The chain employs TRBV6-5 and TRBJ1-2, with 9 bases identical to TRBD1. Germline CDR1 is MNHEY and CDR2 is SVGAGI. J was trimmed by 4 bases and V by 7 bases; bases with no gene match: 7. CDR3 length equals 14 residues. CDR3 nucleotides: TGTGCCAGCAAAGTAGGACAGGGGATCTATGGCTACACCTTC. Protein sequence: CASKVGQGIYGYTF.

The rearrangement uses TRBV2 and TRBJ1-3, with D unclear. The CDR3 contains 13 residues. Germline V lookup: CDR1 SNHLY, CDR2 FYNNEI. V dropped 6 bases and J dropped 2 bases, with 8 bases sitting between them. The CDR3 spells CASREFPGNTIYF. CDR3 coding DNA: TGTGCCAGCAGGGAGTTCCCTGGAAACACCATATATTTT.

This chain links TRBV5-6 with TRBJ2-6; D unclear. Germline V gene lookup returns CDR1 SGHDT and CDR2 YYEEEE. Deletions cut 1 base from V and 0 bases from J, with 8 bases between. The CDR3 spans 16 residues. The CDR3 DNA sequence: TGTGCCAGCAGCTTGCTTCAGTCCTCTGGGGCCAACGTCCTGACTTTC. Protein sequence: CASSLLQSSGANVLTF.

The chain is built from TRBV7-6 and TRBJ1-4; 7 nucleotides align to TRBD1. The CDR3 covers 15 residues. Trimming cost V 4 bases and J 3 bases; bases outside gene matches: 5. The germline V gene has CDR1 SGHVS and CDR2 FNYEAQ. Written as DNA, the CDR3 is TGTGCCAGCAGCTCGACAGGGATTCCTAATGAAAAACTGTTTTTT. This encodes CASSSTGIPNEKLFF.

As regards this clone: Other DNA sequences within the sample encode an identical CDR3. The rearrangement joins TRBV2 to TRBJ2-3; tentative D call: TRBD1 (5 bases). Germline loops: CDR1 SNHLY, CDR2 FYNNEI. The V gene lost 4 bases and the J gene lost 4 bases, with 9 bases spanning the gap. The CDR3 loop spans 13 amino acids. CDR3 protein: CASSVARADTQYF. The CDR3 region has the DNA TGTGCCAGCAGTGTAGCCAGGGCAGATACGCAGTATTTT.

This chain uses TRBV2 with TRBJ2-1; TRBD1 aligns across 7 bases. This CDR3 region has 14 residues. The V and J ends lost 6 bases and 6 bases, in that order; junction bases with no gene match: 8. CDR1 is SNHLY, CDR2 FYNNEI, per germline. The CDR3 nucleotides are TGTGCCAGCAGCCAGACAGGGTACGGCAATGAGCAGTTCTTC. Its protein is CASSQTGYGNEQFF. Variable domain in full (rest from reference TRBV2 and TRBJ2-1): EPEVTQTPSHQVTQMGQEVILRCVPISNHLYFYWYRQILGQKVEFLVSFYNNEISEKSEIFDDQFSVERPDGSNFTLKIRSTKLEDSAMYFCASSQTGYGNEQFFGPGTRLTVL.

V and J are TRBV7-9 and TRBJ1-1; a possible D gene is TRBD1 (6 bases). The V gene lost 6 bases and the J gene lost 13 bases, with 30 bases spanning the gap. Germline lookup yields CDR1 SEHNR and CDR2 FQNEAQ (reference sequence). The length of the CDR3 is 16 residues. The CDR3 sequence is CASSSKGDIEAVECFF. The CDR3 DNA follows: TGTGCCAGCAGTTCGAAGGGGGATATTGAAGCTGTAGAATGTTTCTTT.